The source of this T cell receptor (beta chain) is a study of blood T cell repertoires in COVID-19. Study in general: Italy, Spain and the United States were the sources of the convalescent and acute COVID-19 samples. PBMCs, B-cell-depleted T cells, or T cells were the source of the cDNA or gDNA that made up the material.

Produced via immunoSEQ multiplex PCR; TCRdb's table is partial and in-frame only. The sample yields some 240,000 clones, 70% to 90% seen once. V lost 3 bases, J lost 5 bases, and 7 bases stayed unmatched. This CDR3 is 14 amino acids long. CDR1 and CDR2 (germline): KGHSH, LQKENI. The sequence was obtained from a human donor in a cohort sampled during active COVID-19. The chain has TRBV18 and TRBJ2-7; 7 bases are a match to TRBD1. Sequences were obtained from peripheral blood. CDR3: CASSPGQSVNEQYF. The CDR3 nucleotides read TGTGCCAGCTCACCGGGACAGTCGGTGAACGAGCAGTACTTC.